Presented here are 25 T cell receptor beta chains from one specimen sequenced in a study of identical twins. One entry per CDR3 protein results from TCRdb running MiXCR on the 5' RACE reads. The repertoire holds 700,000 or so distinct CDR3 sequences, with 21% as singletons. These same records also appear under a second study, on T cells expressing NK-cell markers.

Input material: PBMCs. These receptors came from a woman between 18 and 29 years old in good health.

This clonotype was picked up a small number of times. V is TRBV7-2 and J is TRBJ1-6; D possibly corresponds to TRBD1 (5 bases). CDR3 size: 15 residues. V lost 1 base and J lost 9, with 13 bases in between. Germline V lookup: CDR1 SGHTA, CDR2 FQGNSA. The CDR3 DNA is TGTGCCAGCAGCTTAGACGGGCAGGGAGGTTCACCCCTCCACTTT. Residues: CASSLDGQGGSPLHF.

The chain joins TRBV6-2 or TRBV6-3 to TRBJ2-3; D is ambiguous. This CDR3 comprises 14 residues. V was trimmed by 4 bases and J by 0 bases, leaving 8 bases between them. Per germline, CDR1 MNHEY and CDR2 SVGEGT. The CDR3 sequence is CASSWVRSTDTQYF. CDR3 DNA sequence: TGTGCCAGCAGTTGGGTACGGAGCACAGATACGCAGTATTTT.

This clonotype was picked up many times. The genes are TRBV12-3 or TRBV12-4 and TRBJ2-1, with D possibly being TRBD2 (6 bases). Trimming took 5 bases from V and 10 from J, leaving 18 bases between them. The CDR3 sequence is 14 residues long. The chain's CDR3 is CASSLGGSGGEQFF. The CDR3 region has the DNA TGTGCCAGCAGTCTTGGAGGGAGCGGAGGAGAGCAGTTCTTC.

The V and J genes are TRBV16 and TRBJ2-3; no reliable D call. CDR1 KGHSY and CDR2 FQNENV come from the germline V gene. Trimming stripped 4 bases from V and 5 bases from J, with 13 bases between. The CDR3 runs to 14 residues. The chain's CDR3 is CASSPVGRRDTQYF. The CDR3 nucleotides are TGTGCCAGCAGCCCCGTCGGTAGGCGAGATACGCAGTATTTT.

At least ten counts were recorded for this clonotype. This chain connects TRBV27 to TRBJ2-1; 11 nucleotides match TRBD2. V dropped 5 bases and J dropped 2; count of bases not matched to a gene: 17. Germline V CDR1 and CDR2: MNHEY, SMNVEV (reference sequence). There are 20 residues in the CDR3. The CDR3, as DNA: TGTGCCAGCAGTCCCATCCGGGGTAGCGGGAGGGCCGGGACCTACAATGAGCAGTTCTTC. Protein sequence: CASSPIRGSGRAGTYNEQFF.

The chain carries TRBV12-3 or TRBV12-4 and TRBJ2-7; 8 nucleotides line up with TRBD2. The CDR3 sequence is 15 residues long. Unmatched junction bases numbered 7, after V lost 2 bases and J lost 4 bases. Written as DNA, the CDR3 is TGTGCCAGCAGTTTATCCCGCGGGGGGCCGTACGAGCAGTACTTC. As protein: CASSLSRGGPYEQYF.

This clonotype has a handful of counts. CDR3 coding DNA: TGTGCCAGCAGCAGAATAGCGGGGACTGCTGGGGCCAACGTCCTGACTTTC. The encoded protein is CASSRIAGTAGANVLTF. This chain links TRBV7-9 with TRBJ2-6; 8 bases map to TRBD2. The V and J ends lost 5 bases and 2 bases, in that order; junction bases with no gene match: 8. In germline, CDR1 is SEHNR, CDR2 FQNEAQ (reference sequence). This CDR3 contains 17 residues.

This clonotype was seen ten or more times. The rearrangement uses TRBV20-1 and TRBJ1-5; tentatively, D is TRBD1 (5 bases). The CDR3 runs 14 residues. With 3 bases removed from V and 5 bases from J, the gap between germline ends came to 14 bases. Germline CDR1 DFQATT, CDR2 SNEGSKA (reference sequence). The CDR3 here is CSASPGQGDQPQHF. The CDR3 coding sequence is TGCAGTGCTAGTCCGGGCCAAGGGGATCAGCCCCAGCATTTT.

A few counts support this clonotype. The rearrangement links TRBV5-1 to TRBJ2-1; D gene ambiguous. V dropped 5 bases and J dropped 4 bases, with 10 bases sitting between them. The CDR3 runs to 13 residues. CDR1 and CDR2 (germline): SGHRS, YFSETQ. The CDR3 region has the DNA TGCGCCAGCAGTTTTGACCCGTACAATGAGCAGTTCTTC. As protein: CASSFDPYNEQFF.

The chain carries TRBV28 and TRBJ2-3; 9 nucleotides match TRBD2. This CDR3 comprises 15 residues. The J segment lost 6 bases and the V segment lost 7 bases, leaving 11 bases of the junction unmatched. Germline CDR1 and CDR2: MDHEN and SYDVKM. In DNA form, the CDR3 reads TGTGCCAGCACCACGAGCGGGAGGATTCGGGATACGCAGTATTTT. Translated, it gives CASTTSGRIRDTQYF.

The chain carries TRBV20-1 and TRBJ2-1, with unresolved D. From germline, CDR1 is DFQATT and CDR2 SNEGSKA (reference sequence). V was pared by 6 bases and J by 1 base, with 13 bases between. The CDR3 has 14 amino acids. The CDR3 is CSAPATFSYNEQFF. The CDR3 DNA follows: TGCAGTGCCCCGGCGACTTTTTCCTACAATGAGCAGTTCTTC.

The chain links TRBV12-3 or TRBV12-4 to TRBJ1-1; a weak D match, TRBD1 (5 bases). V was cut by 6 bases and J by 3 bases, with 11 bases left in between. The CDR3 extends over 13 amino acids. CDR3 sequence (DNA): TGTGCCAGCAGCCCCCGGGGCTACACTGAAGCTTTCTTT. Translation: CASSPRGYTEAFF.

CDR3 sequence: CASISTSDTEAFF. The DNA of the CDR3 is TGTGCCAGCATAAGTACGTCGGACACTGAAGCTTTCTTT. The chain carries TRBV6-1 and TRBJ1-1; D gene ambiguous. Germline lookup yields CDR1 MNHNS and CDR2 SASEGT. This CDR3 comprises 13 residues. Trimming stripped 7 bases from V and 3 bases from J, with 12 bases between.

The genes are TRBV12-3 or TRBV12-4 and TRBJ1-1; tentative D call: TRBD1 (6 bases). This CDR3 contains 14 residues. V dropped 5 bases and J dropped 4 bases, with 14 bases sitting between them. DNA of the CDR3: TGTGCCAGCAGTCCGCCAAGGGGGGCCACTGAAGCTTTCTTT. Translating it yields CASSPPRGATEAFF.

The rearrangement uses TRBV6-5 and TRBJ1-6; a possible D gene is TRBD1 (5 bases). Trimming took off 3 bases at V and 7 bases at J, with 16 bases between the two ends. The CDR3 has 16 amino acids. Germline lookup yields CDR1 MNHEY and CDR2 SVGAGI. The CDR3: CASSYGQGFANSPLHF. The CDR3 DNA reads as TGTGCCAGCAGTTATGGCCAGGGCTTCGCCAATTCACCCCTCCACTTT.

This clonotype was counted only a few times. J is TRBJ1-2 and V is TRBV15; D is undetermined. The germline CDR1 and CDR2 sequences are LNHNV and YYDKDF (reference sequence). This CDR3 contains 14 residues. Trimming took 0 bases from V and 0 from J, leaving 5 bases between them. Written as DNA, the CDR3 is TGTGCCACCAGCAGAGAGGCAGCTAACTATGGCTACACCTTC. Its translation: CATSREAANYGYTF.

V is TRBV5-6 and J is TRBJ2-7; tentatively, D is TRBD1 (6 bases). Trimming shortened V by 0 bases and J by 2 bases, and 12 bases separated the two germline ends. The CDR3 is made up of 15 amino acids. The germline V gene has CDR1 SGHDT and CDR2 YYEEEE. CDR3 region: CASSLGRTATYEQYF. In DNA, the CDR3 is TGTGCCAGCAGCTTGGGTCGGACAGCCACCTACGAGCAGTACTTC.

This clonotype appeared many times. The chain has TRBV6-5 and TRBJ2-7; D gene uncertain. V was trimmed by 1 base and J by 9 bases, leaving 7 bases between them. The CDR3 sequence is 11 residues long. CDR1 is MNHEY, CDR2 SVGAGI, per germline. The CDR3 DNA sequence: TGTGCCAGCAGTTACTTGCAGCGGCAGTACTTC. Its protein product is CASSYLQRQYF.

The chain employs TRBV20-1 and TRBJ2-3; TRBD2 agrees at 8 bases. Germline CDR1 DFQATT, CDR2 SNEGSKA (reference sequence). V dropped 7 bases and J dropped 5; count of bases not matched to a gene: 8. The CDR3 length is 13 residues. The CDR3 spells CSVLKAGEDTQYF. DNA of the CDR3: TGCAGTGTTCTCAAAGCGGGAGAAGATACGCAGTATTTT.

This clonotype occurred a few times. This sequence joins TRBV20-1 and TRBJ2-3, with 10 bases lining up with TRBD2. Germline-derived CDR1 and CDR2 are DFQATT and SNEGSKA (reference sequence). The CDR3 extends over 14 amino acids. V gave up 2 bases and J gave up 7 bases; unmatched junction bases: 6. The CDR3: CSARLAGAPNTQYF. In DNA, the CDR3 is TGCAGTGCTAGACTAGCGGGGGCACCGAATACGCAGTATTTT.

This rearrangement joins TRBV5-1 to TRBJ2-5; D perhaps matches TRBD2 (7 bases). CDR3 size: 15 residues. Germline CDR1 is SGHRS and CDR2 is YFSETQ. Trimming pared 3 bases from V and 3 bases from J, leaving 15 bases between. The CDR3 sequence is CASSWTGGLKETQYF. The CDR3 DNA reads TGCGCCAGCAGCTGGACGGGGGGCCTTAAAGAGACCCAGTACTTC. The full variable domain, rest sourced from reference TRBV5-1 and TRBJ2-5, is KAGVTQTPRYLIKTRGQQVTLSCSPISGHRSVSWYQQTPGQGLQFLFEYFSETQRNKGNFPGRFSGRQFSNSRSEMNVSTLELGDSALYLCASSWTGGLKETQYFGPGTRLLVL.

The CDR3 bases are TGTGCCAGCAGCTCTAGTGAGGACAGGGGACACTACGAGCAGTACTTC. The encoded protein is CASSSSEDRGHYEQYF. The chain couples TRBV21-1 to TRBJ2-7; the D call TRBD1 from the table was never checked on the DNA. TRBV21-1 is a recognized pseudogene. The CDR3 has 16 residues.

This clonotype was counted between two and nine times. The rearrangement uses TRBV6-2 or TRBV6-3 and TRBJ2-1; D gene ambiguous. The germline V gene encodes CDR1 MNHEY and CDR2 SVGEGT. This CDR3 comprises 12 residues. The germline V and J ends were trimmed by 6 bases and 7 bases, with 10 bases remaining between them. The CDR3 sequence is CASSRGWNEQFF. CDR3 DNA sequence: TGTGCCAGCAGCCGCGGCTGGAATGAGCAGTTCTTC.

This chain uses TRBV20-1 with TRBJ2-7; D call uncertain. The CDR3 sequence is 15 residues long. Germline CDR1 reads DFQATT; CDR2 reads SNEGSKA (reference sequence). Trimming removed 3 bases at V and 2 bases at J, with 17 bases between. CDR3 sequence: CSARGSYERTYEQYF. The CDR3 DNA reads as TGCAGTGCTAGGGGTTCGTACGAGAGGACCTACGAGCAGTACTTC.

V is TRBV7-6 and J is TRBJ1-2; TRBD1 matches at 7 bases. In germline, CDR1 is SGHVS, CDR2 FNYEAQ. CDR3 length equals 16 residues. V lost 5 bases to trimming and J lost 4 bases; unmatched junction nucleotides: 13. The CDR3 spells CASSPDRRGASYGYTF. CDR3 bases: TGTGCCAGCAGCCCGGACAGGAGGGGAGCTAGCTATGGCTACACCTTC.